Listed here are 14 T cell receptor beta chains from one sample, sequenced in a study of siplizumab effects on memory and regulatory T cells. Measured with immunoSEQ multiplex PCR; TCRdb has only the in-frame clones, and not every one. The data show tens of thousands of clones, with roughly 93% seen just once and 5.5% to 7.5% held by the top ten. Sequenced material: CD8+ T cells sorted from blood. The receptors originated from a human donor in good health.

The J gene is TRBJ2-7, the V gene TRBV11-3; no definite D call. Between the trimmed V and J ends, which lost 2 bases and 3 bases, there was a span of 11 bases. Per germline, CDR1 SGHNT and CDR2 YENEEA. This CDR3 contains 14 residues. In nucleotides, the CDR3 is TGTGCCAGCAGCTTATCTGGGAAGGGCTACGAGCAGTACTTC. Its protein product is CASSLSGKGYEQYF.

CDR3 protein: CASSQEGAGVLDEQFF. The CDR3 region has the DNA TGTGCCAGCAGCCAAGAGGGAGCGGGAGTTCTCGATGAGCAGTTCTTC. The chain combines TRBV4-2 with TRBJ2-1, with 8 nucleotides matching TRBD2. This CDR3 is built from 16 residues. With 0 bases clipped from V and 8 bases from J, the junction kept 9 bases outside the gene matches. Germline assignment: CDR1 LGHNA and CDR2 YNFKEQ.

The V gene is TRBV5-6, the J gene TRBJ2-2; the match to TRBD2 covers 8 bases. Germline CDR1 reads SGHDT; CDR2 reads YYEEEE. This CDR3 has 17 residues. J gave up 4 bases and V 0 bases, and 8 bases lay outside the gene matches. This CDR3 reads CASSLAASGLITGELFF. In nucleotides, the CDR3 is TGTGCCAGCAGCTTGGCTGCTAGCGGGTTAATCACCGGGGAGCTGTTTTTT. Using reference TRBV5-6 and TRBJ2-2 for the parts outside the CDR3, the full variable domain is DAGVTQSPTHLIKTRGQQVTLRCSPKSGHDTVSWYQQALGQGPQFIFQYYEEEERQRGNFPDRFSGHQFPNYSSELNVNALLLGDSALYLCASSLAASGLITGELFFGEGSRLTVL.

The DNA of the CDR3 is TGTGCCAGCAGTGGAATAGGGACGGGGGCCTACGAGCAGTACTTC. Translating it yields CASSGIGTGAYEQYF. The chain links TRBV27 to TRBJ2-7; D might be TRBD2 (6 bases). Looked up from germline, CDR1 is MNHEY and CDR2 is SMNVEV (reference sequence). The ends were cut back, 5 bases at V and 2 bases at J, with 16 bases in the middle. CDR3 size: 15 residues.

This chain joins TRBV7-2 and TRBJ2-7; 8 bases agree with TRBD2. V was pared by 6 bases and J by 2 bases, with 9 bases of the junction left unmatched. Germline-derived CDR1 and CDR2 are SGHTA and FQGNSA. CDR3 length: 15 amino acids. In DNA, the CDR3 is TGTGCCAGCAGTTCAACTCCGGGACTAGCCTACGAGCAGTACTTC. Translated: CASSSTPGLAYEQYF.

This clone showed up just once. Other DNA sequences in the same sample also yield this CDR3. V usage is TRBV6-5 and J usage is TRBJ1-1, with a weak D call TRBD1 (5 bases). V was pared by 2 bases and J by 1 base, with 5 bases between. Per germline, CDR1 MNHEY and CDR2 SVGAGI. There are 13 residues in the CDR3. The CDR3 spells CASSYGGNTEAFF. The CDR3 nucleotides are TGTGCCAGCAGTTACGGGGGGAACACTGAAGCTTTCTTT.

J is TRBJ1-2 and V is TRBV19; D is perhaps TRBD1 (5 bases). Trimming removed 5 bases from V and 7 bases from J, with 14 bases in between. Germline V gives CDR1 LNHDA, CDR2 SQIVND (reference sequence). The CDR3 is 13 amino acids. CDR3 sequence: CASSPLPGTGYTF. As DNA, the CDR3 is TGTGCCAGTAGTCCGCTCCCAGGGACTGGCTACACCTTC. Looking up the rest from reference TRBV19 and TRBJ1-2 gives the full variable domain: DGGITQSPKYLFRKEGQNVTLSCEQNLNHDAMYWYRQDPGQGLRLIYYSQIVNDFQKGDIAEGYSVSREKKESFPLTVTSAQKNPTAFYLCASSPLPGTGYTFGSGTRLTVV.

This clone was counted a single time. The chain has TRBV5-4 and TRBJ1-2; 10 bases align to TRBD1. V shed 4 bases, J shed 2 bases, and the junction held 2 bases outside the gene matches. Germline lookup yields CDR1 SGHNT and CDR2 YYREEE (reference sequence). CDR3 size: 14 residues. This chain's CDR3 is CASSVDRGNYGYTF. Written as DNA, the CDR3 is TGTGCCAGCAGCGTGGACAGGGGGAACTATGGCTACACCTTC.

The J gene is TRBJ1-1, the V gene TRBV18, with no clear D. V was clipped by 3 bases and J by 0 bases, with 8 bases between them. Germline CDR1 reads KGHSH; CDR2 reads LQKENI. The CDR3 extends over 14 amino acids. The CDR3 DNA is TGTGCCAGCTCACCGGAATCCTTGAACACTGAAGCTTTCTTT. Amino acid sequence: CASSPESLNTEAFF.

On this clone itself: One end of the junction fails to match germline, which may point to a read error. The chain is built from TRBV7-7 and TRBJ2-1; D is unresolved. Germline-derived CDR1 and CDR2 are SSHAT and FNYEAQ (reference sequence). The length of the CDR3 is 13 residues. CDR3 region: CASSLVENNEQFF. CDR3 DNA: TGTGCTAGCAGCTTAGTGGAGAACAATGAGCAGTTCTTC.

The chain uses TRBV19 and TRBJ2-5; 9 nucleotides line up with TRBD1. The CDR3 is 15 amino acids. Germline trimming cut 6 bases from V and 0 bases from J; bases unmatched to any gene: 5. The germline CDR1 and CDR2 sequences are LNHDA and SQIVND (reference sequence). The CDR3 sequence: CASRPGQGYQETQYF. The CDR3 DNA is TGTGCCAGTAGGCCTGGACAGGGGTACCAAGAGACCCAGTACTTC.

The J gene is TRBJ1-1, the V gene TRBV4-2, with D unresolved. Germline CDR1 LGHNA, CDR2 YNFKEQ. Trimming left V 3 bases short and J 1 base short, with 9 bases between. The CDR3 spans 14 residues. This CDR3 is CASSQAGANTEAFF. The CDR3 DNA follows: TGTGCCAGCAGCCAGGCCGGTGCGAACACTGAAGCTTTCTTT.

The genes are TRBV7-9 and TRBJ1-5; D may be TRBD1 (6 bases). The CDR3 runs to 15 residues. Trimming pared 5 bases from V and 2 bases from J, leaving 13 bases between. Germline V gene data show CDR1 as SEHNR and CDR2 as FQNEAQ (reference sequence). The CDR3 protein is CASSPDPGGNQPQHF. As DNA, the CDR3 is TGTGCCAGCAGCCCCGACCCAGGGGGCAATCAGCCCCAGCATTTT.

This rearrangement joins TRBV5-6 to TRBJ2-1, with D tentatively TRBD2 (5 bases). V was shortened by 2 bases and J by 0 bases, with 9 bases between the two germline ends. The CDR3 covers 15 residues. Germline assignment: CDR1 SGHDT and CDR2 YYEEEE. CDR3 coding DNA: TGTGCCAGCAGCTTCGGGGATTACTCCTACAATGAGCAGTTCTTC. Translation gives CASSFGDYSYNEQFF.